These 23 T cell receptor beta chains came from one sample sequenced in a study of blood T cells in healthy people across ages (dated by TCRdb to between 2014 and 2017). Receptor libraries were prepared by 5' RACE. The data were produced on an Illumina HiSeq 2500. A second PCR of about 6 to 12 cycles was performed with a sample-barcoded 5' primer and a J-beta primer mix. TCRdb's own reprocessing of the public reads used fastp at Q25 and MiXCR and kept productive beta chains. Each entry is one CDR3 protein sequence, shown with its most common DNA and genes. The sample table shows 600,000 or so distinct CDR3 sequences, and about 30% are seen once. The leading ten clones occupy about a sixth of the sample. The sequenced sample consisted of blood. These receptors originate from a woman aged 80 or over in good health.

The chain combines TRBV4-1 with TRBJ2-7; D unclear. Trimming stripped 2 bases from V and 2 bases from J, with 10 bases between. Germline V gene sequence: CDR1 MGHRA, CDR2 YSYEKL. The CDR3 contains 14 residues. This CDR3 is CASSQFDGAYEQYF. The CDR3 coding sequence is TGCGCCAGCAGCCAATTCGACGGAGCCTACGAGCAGTACTTC.

This clonotype appeared many times. This sequence joins TRBV7-2 and TRBJ2-6, with D tentatively TRBD1 (6 bases). The CDR3 has 21 amino acids. CDR1 and CDR2 from the germline V gene are SGHTA and FQGNSA. V was cut by 3 bases and J by 3 bases, with 27 bases left in between. CDR3 DNA sequence: TGTGCCAGCAGCTTCAGGTCCCCATTGAGCGGTCGCAGGGGTGGGGCCAACGTCCTGACTTTC. It codes for CASSFRSPLSGRRGGANVLTF.

This clonotype has more than one count but fewer than ten. V and J are TRBV7-2 and TRBJ2-1, with 7 positions matching TRBD2. V lost 6 bases, J lost 3 bases, and 8 bases stayed unmatched. CDR1 is SGHTA, CDR2 FQGNSA, per germline. This CDR3 has 15 residues. This chain's CDR3 is CASRQRGGFYNEQFF. CDR3 nucleotide sequence: TGTGCCAGCAGACAAAGGGGAGGGTTCTACAATGAGCAGTTCTTC.

Points on this clonotype: This may be a read error: a much more frequent sequence differs by one nucleotide. The rearrangement joins TRBV7-2 to TRBJ2-7, with D possibly TRBD2 on 5 matching bases. This CDR3 comprises 15 residues. The germline V gene has CDR1 SGHTA and CDR2 FQGNSA. Written as DNA, the CDR3 is TGTGCCAACAGCTTATCGGGTAACGGAGGCTACGAGCAGTACTTC. It encodes CANSLSGNGGYEQYF.

With respect to this clonotype: This may come from a read error, since a much larger clone is one base off. The rearrangement links TRBV27 to TRBJ2-1, with a tentative D call TRBD1 (5 bases). CDR3 size: 14 residues. The germline CDR1 and CDR2 sequences are MNHEY and SMNVEV (reference sequence). For the CDR3, the DNA is TGTGCCAGCGGTTTATCCAGGGTCTACAATGAGCAGTTCTTC. Translated, it gives CASGLSRVYNEQFF.

The rearrangement links TRBV15 to TRBJ2-2, with 8 bases lining up with TRBD1. The germline CDR1 and CDR2 sequences are LNHNV and YYDKDF (reference sequence). There are 15 residues in the CDR3. With 2 bases clipped from V and 5 bases from J, the junction kept 4 bases outside the gene matches. CDR3 residues: CATSRRTGSTGELFF. CDR3 nucleotides: TGTGCCACCAGCAGAAGGACAGGGAGTACCGGGGAGCTGTTTTTT.

This clonotype has ten or more counts. V gene TRBV7-2 combines with J gene TRBJ2-1; 8 positions match TRBD2. Germline lookup yields CDR1 SGHTA and CDR2 FQGNSA. The CDR3 spans 15 residues. Germline trimming cut 5 bases from V and 6 bases from J; bases unmatched to any gene: 9. The CDR3 DNA follows: TGTGCCAGCAGCAACTACTTCGGGGGGGGCAATGAGCAGTTCTTC. Protein product: CASSNYFGGGNEQFF. The full variable domain, rest sourced from reference TRBV7-2 and TRBJ2-1, is GAGVSQSPSNKVTEKGKDVELRCDPISGHTALYWYRQSLGQGLEFLIYFQGNSAPDKSGLPSDRFSAERTGGSVSTLTIQRTQQEDSAVYLCASSNYFGGGNEQFFGPGTRLTVL.

Concerning this clonotype: A much larger clone is a single base away; this may be a read error. V is TRBV12-3 or TRBV12-4 and J is TRBJ1-1; the D is unclear. The CDR3 has 13 amino acids. In nucleotides, the CDR3 is TGTGCCAGCAACGGGAGGGCTGGCACTGAAGCTTCCTTT. Translating gives CASNGRAGTEASF.

Of note for this clonotype: Relative to the germline gene, one junction end is altered; a read error may explain this. This chain links TRBV20-1 with TRBJ1-6, with TRBD1 identical over 9 bases. The CDR3 consists of 14 residues. The germline V gene encodes CDR1 DFQATT and CDR2 SNEGSKA (reference sequence). The DNA of the CDR3 is TGCAGTGCTCGCACCGGGACAGGGAGTTCACCCCCCCACTTT. Its translation: CSARTGTGSSPPHF.

This clonotype was picked up many times. The chain joins TRBV10-3 to TRBJ2-1; TRBD1 matches at 9 bases. J lost 9 bases, V lost 4 bases, and 7 bases had no gene match. Germline V CDR1 and CDR2: ENHRY, SYGVKD. The CDR3 loop spans 14 amino acids. The CDR3 sequence: CAISAGQGQGEQFF. CDR3 in DNA: TGTGCCATCAGTGCCGGACAGGGACAGGGTGAGCAGTTCTTC.

This chain joins TRBV6-6 and TRBJ2-1, with 7 bases lining up with TRBD2. Germline lookup yields CDR1 MNHNY and CDR2 SVGAGI (reference sequence). V was pared by 2 bases and J by 9 bases, with 10 bases of the junction left unmatched. CDR3 length: 15 residues. The CDR3 reads CASSYLAGERSEQFF. The CDR3, as DNA: TGTGCCAGCAGTTACCTGGCGGGGGAGCGGAGTGAGCAGTTCTTC.

The gene calls are TRBV3-1 and TRBJ1-6; TRBD1 is a possible D gene (6 bases). Trimming took off 2 bases at V and 8 bases at J, with 13 bases between the two ends. This CDR3 has 15 residues. CDR1 and CDR2 (germline): LGHDT, YNNKEL (reference sequence). CDR3 nucleotide sequence: TGTGCCAGCAGCCAAATAGTGGCAGGGGATTCACCCCTCCACTTT. It yields the protein CASSQIVAGDSPLHF.

This clonotype was seen many times. This may be a read error, as it is one base from a much larger clone. The rearrangement uses TRBV6-6 and TRBJ2-1, with 10 bases fitting TRBD1. Judging by the DNA end, TRBJ2-7 fits better; the J call may be wrong. The CDR3 is 15 amino acids. The germline V gene encodes CDR1 MNHNY and CDR2 SVGAGI (reference sequence). CDR3 nucleotides: TGTGCCAGCACCTTGGGACAGGGGTTGTACAATGAGCAGTACTTC. This codes for CASTLGQGLYNEQYF.

This clonotype was detected only a few times. A much larger clonotype is one base distant, so this may be a read error. The chain recombines TRBV10-3 with TRBJ2-4; D may match TRBD1 or TRBD2 (5 bases each). The germline gives CDR1 ENHRY, CDR2 SYGVKD. The CDR3 length is 14 residues. The germline V and J ends were trimmed by 4 bases and 13 bases, with 20 bases remaining between them. CDR3 sequence (DNA): TGTGCCATCAGTGTGTCGGGGACCAGCAATGAGCAGTACTTC. It yields the protein CAISVSGTSNEQYF.

This clonotype was observed at least ten times. The V call is TRBV20-1, the J call TRBJ2-1; the match to TRBD2 covers 10 bases. After removal of 0 bases from V and 13 bases from J, the junction contained 9 bases not matched to a gene. In germline, CDR1 is DFQATT, CDR2 SNEGSKA (reference sequence). This CDR3 contains 14 residues. The CDR3 coding sequence is TGCAGTGCTAGAGAGGTAGCGGGGGGTCCCGCCCAGTTCTTC. Translation: CSAREVAGGPAQFF.

The chain recombines TRBV5-4 with TRBJ2-3, with TRBD1 matching over 7 bases. Germline assignment: CDR1 SGHNT and CDR2 YYREEE (reference sequence). CDR3 size: 15 residues. J gave up 0 bases and V 1 base, and 2 bases lay outside the gene matches. The CDR3 here is CASSLRDSSTDTQYF. The CDR3 coding sequence is TGTGCCAGCAGCTTGCGGGACAGTAGCACAGATACGCAGTATTTT.

V and J are TRBV5-1 and TRBJ1-1, with D hard to call. Trimming left V 5 bases short and J 5 bases short, with 10 bases between. The CDR3 has 12 amino acids. CDR1 SGHRS and CDR2 YFSETQ come from the germline V gene. The CDR3 nucleotides are TGCGCCAGCAGTTCTACCCGGACTGAAGCTTTCTTT. Translated: CASSSTRTEAFF.

This clonotype was seen at least ten times. V is TRBV7-2 and J is TRBJ2-3; possible D gene TRBD2, 5 bases. Germline loops: CDR1 SGHTA, CDR2 FQGNSA. Trimming left V 5 bases short and J 6 bases short, with 6 bases between. The CDR3 has 11 residues. CDR3 loop: CASSGGDTQYF. The DNA of the CDR3 is TGTGCCAGCAGCGGCGGGGATACGCAGTATTTT.

Details on this clonotype: With a much larger clone just one base away, this may be a read error. The chain joins TRBV27 to TRBJ2-3, with TRBD2 matching over 16 bases. Germline V gives CDR1 MNHEY, CDR2 SMNVEV (reference sequence). The CDR3 contains 18 residues. In DNA, the CDR3 is TGTGCCAGCAGTTTAATGGGACTAGCGGGGGGGCCGCGAGATACGCGGTATTTT. It yields the protein CASSLMGLAGGPRDTRYF.

Comment on this clonotype: With a much larger clone just one base away, this may be a read error. The chain combines TRBV6-2 or TRBV6-3 with TRBJ1-5, with TRBD1 as a possible D gene (5 bases). Trimming stripped 6 bases from V and 9 bases from J, with 21 bases between. Germline CDR1 MNHEY, CDR2 SVGEGT. CDR3 length: 15 residues. CDR3 amino acids: CASSRWTSSGPPQHF. The DNA for the CDR3 is TGTGCCAGCAGCCGGTGGACCTCCTCGGGGCCGCCCCAGCATTTT.

Regarding this clonotype: A much larger clone differs by one base, so this may be a read error. The rearrangement joins TRBV5-1 to TRBJ2-1, with D possibly matching TRBD2 (5 bases). V gave up 6 bases and J gave up 7 bases, with 20 bases separating them. This CDR3 has 15 amino acids. CDR1 and CDR2 (germline): SGHRS, YFSETQ. The CDR3 nucleotides are TGCGCCAGCACTAGGAGGCAGACCCCTCGGAATGAGCAGTTCTTC. Its protein is CASTRRQTPRNEQFF.

As regards this clonotype: Sequence at one end of the junction differs from germline and may be a read error. V is TRBV4-2 and J is TRBJ2-6; D is possibly TRBD1 (5 bases). The CDR3 is 16 amino acids. Per the germline V gene, CDR1 is LGHNA and CDR2 is YNFKEQ. The DNA for the CDR3 is TGTGCCAGCAGCCAAGTAGAGAGATCTGGGGCCAACGTCCAGACTTTC. Residues: CASSQVERSGANVQTF.

V and J are TRBV5-1 and TRBJ2-1; 8 bases are a match to TRBD2. V shed 4 bases and J 9 bases; nucleotides not matched to a gene: 6. The germline gives CDR1 SGHRS, CDR2 YFSETQ. The CDR3 consists of 13 residues. The CDR3: CASSEAGEREQFF. The CDR3 bases are TGCGCCAGCAGCGAAGCGGGAGAGCGTGAGCAGTTCTTC.